The 21 T cell receptor beta chains given below trace back to one sample, sequenced in a study of blood T cell repertoires in COVID-19. Libraries were prepared by immunoSEQ multiplex PCR; TCRdb keeps only in-frame clonotypes and omits some of them. The table includes 300,000 to 350,000 clones, 90% detected once. Sequenced: PBMCs or T cells enriched from blood (not recorded which). Receptor source: a woman under 30 with acute COVID-19.

This clone was counted a single time. The genes are TRBV27 and TRBJ1-5; 9 positions agree with TRBD1. The trim removed 4 bases at V and 6 bases at J, leaving 4 bases unmatched. The CDR3 is made up of 14 amino acids. Germline loops: CDR1 MNHEY, CDR2 SMNVEV (reference sequence). The CDR3 DNA sequence: TGTGCCAGCAGTTCCGGGACAGGGAGTCAGCCCCAGCATTTT. Translated, it gives CASSSGTGSQPQHF.

As regards this clone: The sample holds other DNA sequences that translate to the same CDR3. The chain uses TRBV7-2 and TRBJ1-3; D is ambiguous. Trimming shortened V by 1 base and J by 0 bases, and 7 bases separated the two germline ends. The CDR3 sequence is 15 residues long. The germline gives CDR1 SGHTA, CDR2 FQGNSA. CDR3 protein: CASSLVPGSGNTIYF. The CDR3 nucleotides read TGTGCCAGCAGCTTAGTTCCAGGCTCTGGAAACACCATATATTTT.

The chain carries TRBV2 and TRBJ1-1; D unresolved. Trimming cost V 4 bases and J 1 base, with 4 bases left between them. This CDR3 contains 12 residues. Per the germline V gene, CDR1 is SNHLY and CDR2 is FYNNEI. The CDR3 nucleotides read TGTGCCAGCAGTGCCCAGAACACTGAAGCTTTCTTT. It codes for CASSAQNTEAFF.

V is TRBV13 and J is TRBJ2-5; possibly TRBD1 for D (5 bases). The V end was cut by 5 bases, the J end by 0 bases, with 10 bases between. The length of the CDR3 is 14 residues. Germline loops: CDR1 PRHDT, CDR2 FYEKMQ (reference sequence). CDR3 DNA: TGTGCCAGCAGCGTACAGGAGTACCAAGAGACCCAGTACTTC. Its translation is CASSVQEYQETQYF.

The V call is TRBV20-1, the J call TRBJ1-2; no clear D gene. This CDR3 has 11 residues. V was shortened by 5 bases and J by 7 bases, with 11 bases between the two germline ends. Germline V CDR1 and CDR2: DFQATT, SNEGSKA (reference sequence). In nucleotides, the CDR3 is TGCAGTGCTCTTCGGGAAGCTGGCTACACCTTC. Amino acids: CSALREAGYTF.

V gene TRBV4-2 combines with J gene TRBJ1-3; 12 nucleotides align to TRBD1. The J segment lost 9 bases and the V segment lost 0 bases, leaving 15 bases of the junction unmatched. Germline CDR1 and CDR2: LGHNA and YNFKEQ. The CDR3 extends over 19 amino acids. CDR3 region: CASSQEDPYSGTGGFTIYF. CDR3 coding DNA: TGTGCCAGCAGCCAAGAAGATCCCTATTCCGGGACAGGGGGCTTCACCATATATTTT.

The chain joins TRBV19 to TRBJ2-3; TRBD2 might be the D (6 bases). Per the germline V gene, CDR1 is LNHDA and CDR2 is SQIVND (reference sequence). The CDR3 consists of 13 residues. V was shortened by 7 bases and J by 4 bases, with 12 bases between the two germline ends. The CDR3: CASMIGGADTQYF. CDR3 nucleotides: TGTGCCAGTATGATCGGAGGGGCAGATACGCAGTATTTT.

This clone showed up just once. The chain uses TRBV11-1 and TRBJ2-1; 16 positions agree with TRBD2. CDR3 length: 15 residues. Trimming cost V 6 bases and J 12 bases; bases outside gene matches: 8. Germline V gives CDR1 SGHAT, CDR2 FQDESV (reference sequence). The CDR3 region is CASRLGLAGGPSQFF. As DNA, the CDR3 is TGTGCCAGCAGACTGGGACTAGCGGGAGGGCCCTCGCAGTTCTTC.

The rearrangement links TRBV6-5 to TRBJ1-4, with D perhaps TRBD1 (5 bases). Trimming pared 11 bases from V and 0 bases from J, leaving 13 bases between. Per the germline V gene, CDR1 is MNHEY and CDR2 is SVGAGI. The CDR3 is 14 residues long. The CDR3: CAPPRGATNEKLFF. Written as DNA, the CDR3 is TGTGCCCCCCCCCGGGGGGCAACTAATGAAAAACTGTTTTTT.

The chain carries TRBV10-1 and TRBJ1-3; possibly TRBD1 for D (6 bases). V lost 5 bases, J lost 0 bases, and 23 bases lay in between. Germline CDR1 is WNHNN and CDR2 is SYGVQD (reference sequence). This CDR3 is 19 amino acids long. CDR3 bases: TGCGCCAGCAGTCCTCTACAGGGCATCAGGCCTTTCTCTGGAAACACCATATATTTT. The encoded protein is CASSPLQGIRPFSGNTIYF.

J is TRBJ1-5 and V is TRBV6-5; 7 nucleotides match TRBD1. Germline loops: CDR1 MNHEY, CDR2 SVGAGI. Losses at the gene ends were 6 bases for V and 1 base for J; bases not matched to a gene: 6. CDR3 length equals 15 residues. As DNA, the CDR3 is TGTGCCAGCAGGGCCGGGACAGCAAGCAATCAGCCCCAGCATTTT. It encodes CASRAGTASNQPQHF.

The gene calls are TRBV11-3 and TRBJ1-3, with D unresolved. V lost 5 bases and J 0 bases, leaving 11 bases between the germline ends. CDR1 SGHNT and CDR2 YENEEA come from the germline V gene. The CDR3 is 15 residues long. CDR3: CASSVVGNSGNTIYF. CDR3 DNA: TGTGCCAGCAGCGTGGTGGGCAACTCTGGAAACACCATATATTTT.

This clone has only one observation. The chain links TRBV6-2 or TRBV6-3 to TRBJ1-3; D not resolved. CDR1 is MNHEY, CDR2 SVGEGT, per germline. Deletions cut 2 bases from V and 0 bases from J, with 5 bases between. The CDR3 is 14 residues long. Written as DNA, the CDR3 is TGTGCCAGCAGTTACAGGAGCTCTGGAAACACCATATATTTT. This gives the protein CASSYRSSGNTIYF.

The chain joins TRBV19 to TRBJ1-5; TRBD1 is a possible D gene (5 bases). Germline values: CDR1 LNHDA, CDR2 SQIVND (reference sequence). This CDR3 has 13 amino acids. Trimming removed 5 bases at V and 6 bases at J, with 11 bases between. The CDR3 protein is CASSAGFGQPQHF. In nucleotides, the CDR3 is TGTGCCAGTAGTGCAGGGTTCGGTCAGCCCCAGCATTTT. Together with reference TRBV19 and TRBJ1-5, the CDR3 gives the full variable domain: DGGITQSPKYLFRKEGQNVTLSCEQNLNHDAMYWYRQDPGQGLRLIYYSQIVNDFQKGDIAEGYSVSREKKESFPLTVTSAQKNPTAFYLCASSAGFGQPQHFGDGTRLSIL.

The chain employs TRBV28 and TRBJ1-1, with 7 bases matching TRBD1. The CDR3 totals 18 residues. Germline V gene data show CDR1 as MDHEN and CDR2 as SYDVKM. The ends lost 3 bases at V and 0 bases at J; junction bases unmatched: 13. The chain's CDR3 is CASSFVSPVTGLNTEAFF. The DNA for the CDR3 is TGTGCCAGCAGTTTCGTTAGTCCGGTGACAGGGTTGAACACTGAAGCTTTCTTT.

V is TRBV28 and J is TRBJ2-7; 8 nucleotides agree with TRBD2. The germline V gene has CDR1 MDHEN and CDR2 SYDVKM. The ends lost 5 bases at V and 7 bases at J; junction bases unmatched: 10. This CDR3 is 14 amino acids long. For the CDR3, the DNA is TGTGCCAGCAGTGTGGGCAGCGGGAGAGGGGAGCAGTACTTC. Translation gives CASSVGSGRGEQYF.

This clone came up once. The chain uses TRBV25-1 and TRBJ2-1; D unresolved. V lost 7 bases and J 0 bases, leaving 13 bases between the germline ends. From germline, CDR1 is MGHDK and CDR2 SYGVNS. The CDR3 sequence is 15 residues long. CDR3 loop: CASISSRLSYNEQFF. DNA for the CDR3: TGTGCCAGCATTTCTAGTCGCCTCTCCTACAATGAGCAGTTCTTC.

CDR3 residues: CASSIQTDNSPLHF. The CDR3 nucleotides are TGTGCCAGTAGTATCCAGACAGATAATTCACCCCTCCACTTT. The gene calls are TRBV19 and TRBJ1-6; D perhaps matches TRBD1 (5 bases). The CDR3 loop spans 14 amino acids. The germline V gene has CDR1 LNHDA and CDR2 SQIVND (reference sequence). Deletions cut 3 bases from V and 5 bases from J, with 8 bases between.

The chain joins TRBV29-1 to TRBJ2-3, with a possible D match to TRBD2 (5 bases). This CDR3 contains 11 residues. From germline, CDR1 is SQVTM and CDR2 ANQGSEA. The V gene lost 7 bases and the J gene lost 7 bases, with 12 bases spanning the gap. The CDR3 loop is CSGRTAYTQYF. CDR3 bases: TGCAGCGGCCGGACTGCTTATACGCAGTATTTT.

The genes are TRBV21-1 and TRBJ2-3; no DNA check was done on the table's D call, TRBD2. TRBV21-1 is flagged as a pseudogene. This CDR3 is built from 14 residues. CDR3 sequence (DNA): TGTGCCAGCAGCAAACGGGGAGGGGCGGATACGCAGTATTTT. It translates to CASSKRGGADTQYF.

The chain is built from TRBV11-3 and TRBJ2-3; the D gene is possibly TRBD1 (7 bases). The V end lost 1 base, the J end lost 0 bases, and 23 bases lay between the germline ends. The CDR3 contains 20 residues. From germline, CDR1 is SGHNT and CDR2 YENEEA. This CDR3 reads CASSLAPEGARSSSTDTQYF. CDR3 DNA sequence: TGTGCCAGCAGCTTAGCCCCGGAGGGGGCCCGTTCCTCCAGCACAGATACGCAGTATTTT.